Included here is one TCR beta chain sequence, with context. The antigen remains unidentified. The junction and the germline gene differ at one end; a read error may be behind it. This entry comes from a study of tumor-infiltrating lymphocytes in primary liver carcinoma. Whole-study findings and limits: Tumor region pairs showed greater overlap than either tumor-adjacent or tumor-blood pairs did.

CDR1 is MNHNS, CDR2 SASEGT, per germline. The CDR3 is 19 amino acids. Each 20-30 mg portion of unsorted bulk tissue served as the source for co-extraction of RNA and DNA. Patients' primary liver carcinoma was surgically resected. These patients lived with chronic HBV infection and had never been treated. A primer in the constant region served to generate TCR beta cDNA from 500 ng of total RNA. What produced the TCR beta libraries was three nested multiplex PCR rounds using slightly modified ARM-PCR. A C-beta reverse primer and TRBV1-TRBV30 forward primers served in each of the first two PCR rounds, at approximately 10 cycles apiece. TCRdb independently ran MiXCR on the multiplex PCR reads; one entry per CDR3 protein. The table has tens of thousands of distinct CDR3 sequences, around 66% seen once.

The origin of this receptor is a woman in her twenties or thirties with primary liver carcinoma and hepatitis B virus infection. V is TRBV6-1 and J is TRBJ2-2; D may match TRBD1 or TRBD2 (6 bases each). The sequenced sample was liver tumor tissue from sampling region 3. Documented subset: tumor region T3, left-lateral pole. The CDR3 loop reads CASGEILLGGAANTGELFF. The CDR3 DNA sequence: TGTGCCAGCGGTGAAATCCTTCTCGGGGGCGCCGCGAACACCGGGGAGCTGTTTTTT.